A single sample is the source of the 2 T cell receptor beta chains below, sequenced in a study of blood T cells in healthy people across ages. A second PCR, run for about 6 to 12 cycles, used a sample-barcoded 5' primer plus a J-beta primer mix. TCRdb reprocessed the 5' RACE reads via MiXCR and lists one record per CDR3 protein. The table has 870,000 or so distinct CDR3 sequences, 25% to 35% seen once; the top ten hold roughly 17%. The sample taken for sequencing was blood. Receptor source: a woman older than 75 in good health.

The V call is TRBV12-3 or TRBV12-4, the J call TRBJ1-5; maybe TRBD1 (6 bases). This CDR3 spans 15 amino acids. Deletions cut 8 bases from V and 5 bases from J, with 19 bases between. The CDR3 protein is CASGPGTSDHQPQHF. The CDR3 nucleotides read TGTGCCAGCGGGCCCGGGACAAGCGACCATCAGCCCCAGCATTTT.

This clonotype was detected once. The rearrangement uses TRBV20-1 and TRBJ2-5; D unresolved. V lost 5 bases and J 2 bases, leaving 12 bases between the germline ends. The CDR3 spans 13 residues. From germline, CDR1 is DFQATT and CDR2 SNEGSKA (reference sequence). The CDR3 here is CSAPIGPQETQYF. The CDR3 region has the DNA TGCAGTGCTCCTATCGGGCCTCAAGAGACCCAGTACTTC.